The 25 T cell receptor beta chains listed next were all sequenced from one sample in a study of blood T cells in healthy people across ages. Then a second PCR, running about 6 to 11 cycles, was carried out with a sample-barcoded 5' primer and a J-beta primer mix. TCRdb re-called the 5' RACE reads through MiXCR, storing one row per CDR3 protein. The sample has about 1,000,000 distinct CDR3 sequences, less than 50% seen once. The specimen was blood. The receptors originated from a woman in her fifties or sixties in good health.

The CDR3 spells CASSLGGGTRNNEQFF. DNA for the CDR3: TGTGCCAGCAGCTTGGGGGGGGGGACAAGGAACAATGAGCAGTTCTTC. J is TRBJ2-1 and V is TRBV5-5, with a possible D match to TRBD2 (7 bases). This CDR3 region has 16 residues. Germline lookup yields CDR1 SGHKS and CDR2 YYEKEE (reference sequence). Trimming shortened V by 0 bases and J by 5 bases, and 15 bases separated the two germline ends.

The rearrangement links TRBV3-1 to TRBJ1-2, with 7 positions matching TRBD1. Per the germline V gene, CDR1 is LGHDT and CDR2 is YNNKEL (reference sequence). The ends lost 0 bases at V and 4 bases at J; junction bases unmatched: 5. This CDR3 region has 15 residues. As DNA, the CDR3 is TGTGCCAGCAGCCAAGAAGCCGGGACAGTCTATGGCTACACCTTC. Translated: CASSQEAGTVYGYTF.

The chain combines TRBV7-9 with TRBJ2-3; the D gene is possibly TRBD2 (5 bases). V gave up 7 bases and J gave up 7 bases, with 15 bases separating them. Germline V gene sequence: CDR1 SEHNR, CDR2 FQNEAQ (reference sequence). CDR3 size: 13 residues. The CDR3 sequence is CASTSGIANTQYF. CDR3 nucleotide sequence: TGTGCCAGCACCTCGGGAATTGCCAATACGCAGTATTTT.

In the case of this clonotype: The junction shows a germline mismatch at one end, possibly a read error. The chain links TRBV10-2 to TRBJ1-1, with D hard to call. The germline V gene encodes CDR1 WSHSY and CDR2 SAAADI. This CDR3 is 13 amino acids long. CDR3 DNA sequence: TGCGCCATCAGTGAGTTCGGACGGAATGAAGCTTTCTTT. Its protein product is CAISEFGRNEAFF.

This clonotype was counted at least ten times. The chain is built from TRBV5-1 and TRBJ2-1; the match to TRBD2 covers 9 bases. V gave up 0 bases and J gave up 2 bases; unmatched junction bases: 3. The V gene's germline CDR1 is SGHRS and CDR2 YFSETQ. This CDR3 has 16 residues. CDR3 coding DNA: TGCGCCAGCAGCTTGGAGGTAGCGGGAGCCTACAATGAGCAGTTCTTC. Translated: CASSLEVAGAYNEQFF.

This clonotype was seen a handful of times. The chain is built from TRBV27 and TRBJ2-1; perhaps TRBD1 as D (6 bases). Germline V gives CDR1 MNHEY, CDR2 SMNVEV (reference sequence). V dropped 10 bases and J dropped 3 bases, with 10 bases sitting between them. The CDR3 length is 12 residues. The CDR3 loop reads CATGDGYNEQFF. CDR3 coding DNA: TGTGCCACAGGGGACGGCTACAATGAGCAGTTCTTC.

This clonotype has just a few counts. The chain couples TRBV5-1 to TRBJ1-2; 8 bases are a match to TRBD1. J was trimmed by 9 bases and V by 4 bases; bases with no gene match: 11. Germline CDR1 reads SGHRS; CDR2 reads YFSETQ. The CDR3 contains 14 residues. The CDR3, as DNA: TGCGCCAGCAGCCGCGGACAGGGCGGGGGAAGCTACACCTTC. Its protein is CASSRGQGGGSYTF. Full variable domain (remainder filled in from reference TRBV5-1 and TRBJ1-2): KAGVTQTPRYLIKTRGQQVTLSCSPISGHRSVSWYQQTPGQGLQFLFEYFSETQRNKGNFPGRFSGRQFSNSRSEMNVSTLELGDSALYLCASSRGQGGGSYTFGSGTRLTVV.

With respect to this clonotype: One junction end disagrees with the germline gene, perhaps due to a read error. The V and J genes are TRBV11-2 and TRBJ2-5; D not certain. Germline V gene data show CDR1 as SGHAT and CDR2 as FQNNGV. The CDR3 sequence is 13 residues long. In DNA, the CDR3 is TGTACCAGCAGCTTAGAGCCCCAAGAGACCCAGTACTTC. Translation: CTSSLEPQETQYF.

The CDR3 DNA reads as TGCAGTGCTAGAGGCACAGCAATTATAGATACGCAGTATTTT. This translates into CSARGTAIIDTQYF. The V call is TRBV20-1, the J call TRBJ2-3; no clear D. V was cut by 1 base and J by 5 bases, with 13 bases left in between. CDR3 length equals 14 residues. Germline CDR1 reads DFQATT; CDR2 reads SNEGSKA (reference sequence).

This clonotype was seen a handful of times. The J gene is TRBJ2-4, the V gene TRBV3-1; 15 bases match TRBD2. Germline loops: CDR1 LGHDT, CDR2 YNNKEL (reference sequence). There are 19 residues in the CDR3. With V trimmed by 1 base and J by 6 bases, 10 bases remained unmatched. CDR3 sequence: CASSQGTSGRASVRNIQYF. The CDR3 nucleotides read TGTGCCAGCAGCCAAGGGACTAGCGGGAGGGCCTCCGTTAGAAACATTCAGTACTTC.

The CDR3 protein is CASSYSKTGTGEQYF. CDR3 DNA sequence: TGTGCCAGCAGTTACTCTAAAACAGGGACTGGCGAGCAGTACTTC. The V call is TRBV6-5, the J call TRBJ2-5, with D possibly being TRBD1 or TRBD2 (6 bases each). The J call may be mistaken, given a closer DNA end match to TRBJ2-7. Germline lookup yields CDR1 MNHEY and CDR2 SVGAGI. This CDR3 is 15 amino acids long.

This clonotype appeared a few times. The chain combines TRBV7-9 with TRBJ1-2, with 9 bases aligning to TRBD1. This CDR3 spans 15 amino acids. The V segment lost 5 bases and the J segment 4 bases; nucleotides outside the gene matches: 8. Germline values: CDR1 SEHNR, CDR2 FQNEAQ (reference sequence). CDR3 in DNA: TGTGCCAGCAGCCCCAGGACAGGGGTTAGCTATGGCTACACCTTC. The encoded protein is CASSPRTGVSYGYTF.

This clonotype was recorded a few times. This chain links TRBV12-3 or TRBV12-4 with TRBJ2-4; 8 positions match TRBD1. Trimming removed 5 bases from V and 2 bases from J; junction bases left unmatched: 14. The CDR3 totals 18 residues. DNA for the CDR3: TGTGCCAGCAGTCACCAGGGGGCTGGTCCAATTACCAAAAACATTCAGTACTTC. Translating it yields CASSHQGAGPITKNIQYF.

The V call is TRBV5-6, the J call TRBJ2-3; possible D gene TRBD2, 6 bases. The CDR3 loop spans 15 amino acids. With 0 bases removed from V and 5 bases from J, the gap between germline ends came to 13 bases. Germline CDR1 is SGHDT and CDR2 is YYEEEE. CDR3 sequence reads: CASSLVGGTGDTQYF. Here the CDR3 DNA reads TGTGCCAGCAGCTTGGTAGGAGGGACGGGAGATACGCAGTATTTT.

The rearrangement links TRBV9 to TRBJ2-3, with 8 positions matching TRBD2. Germline trimming cut 4 bases from V and 5 bases from J; bases unmatched to any gene: 9. CDR3 length: 15 residues. Germline V gene data show CDR1 as SGDLS and CDR2 as YYNGEE. CDR3 sequence reads: CASSFSGKWGDTQYF. DNA for the CDR3: TGTGCCAGCAGCTTTAGCGGGAAATGGGGAGATACGCAGTATTTT.

The chain recombines TRBV6-5 with TRBJ2-4; TRBD2 aligns across 7 bases. The end of the DNA fits TRBJ2-7 better, so the J call may be wrong. The CDR3 has 16 amino acids. Germline-derived CDR1 and CDR2 are MNHEY and SVGAGI. The CDR3 bases are TGTGCCAGCCGGATCTCTAGCGGACTGAGCTCCTACGAGCAGTACTTC. The encoded protein is CASRISSGLSSYEQYF.

About this clonotype itself: Just one base apart from a much larger clone, this may be a read error. V gene TRBV20-1 combines with J gene TRBJ2-7; 7 bases fit TRBD1. Trimming cost V 1 base and J 3 bases; bases outside gene matches: 3. The CDR3 is made up of 13 amino acids. Germline CDR1 DFQATT, CDR2 SNEGSKA (reference sequence). This CDR3 is CSARGQGNYEQYF. In DNA form, the CDR3 reads TGCAGTGCTAGAGGACAGGGAAACTACGAGCAGTACTTC.

Notes on this clonotype: A much larger clone differs from this one at a single base, so this may be a read error. The chain uses TRBV29-1 and TRBJ2-1, with a weak D call TRBD1 (5 bases). Trimming took 3 bases from V and 7 from J, leaving 16 bases between them. Germline V gene lookup returns CDR1 SQVTM and CDR2 ANQGSEA. CDR3 length: 14 residues. The chain's CDR3 is CSVEKAGIDNEQFF. CDR3 sequence (DNA): TGCAGCGTTGAGAAGGCAGGGATCGATAATGAGCAGTTCTTC.

The genes are TRBV7-8 and TRBJ2-2; 10 bases fit TRBD2. J lost 4 bases, V lost 5 bases, and 7 bases had no gene match. The CDR3 runs to 16 residues. Germline CDR1 and CDR2: SGHVS and FQNEAQ. DNA for the CDR3: TGTGCCAGCAGCGTCTTGGCTAGCGGGGGCACCGGGGAGCTGTTTTTT. This sequence encodes CASSVLASGGTGELFF.

The table lists this clonotype with many counts. This chain links TRBV29-1 with TRBJ1-1, with a tentative D call TRBD1 (5 bases). The germline gives CDR1 SQVTM, CDR2 ANQGSEA. The CDR3 runs to 12 residues. Trimming removed 7 bases from V and 4 bases from J, with 13 bases in between. CDR3 loop: CSAIGGGTEAFF. CDR3 coding DNA: TGCAGCGCCATCGGGGGTGGCACTGAAGCTTTCTTT.

There are a few counts of this clonotype. J is TRBJ2-1 and V is TRBV2; TRBD2 matches at 10 bases. The CDR3 runs to 15 residues. Germline values: CDR1 SNHLY, CDR2 FYNNEI. The trim removed 6 bases at V and 4 bases at J, leaving 6 bases unmatched. DNA of the CDR3: TGTGCCAGCAGGAAACAGCGGGAGGGGTACAATGAGCAGTTCTTC. Translation: CASRKQREGYNEQFF.

The V call is TRBV18, the J call TRBJ2-1; 7 positions match TRBD1. The end of the DNA fits TRBJ2-7 better, so the J call may be wrong. The germline gives CDR1 KGHSH, CDR2 LQKENI. This CDR3 has 17 amino acids. In DNA, the CDR3 is TGTGCCAGCTCACCACTCAGGACAGGAGATACCTACAATGAGCAGTACTTC. As protein: CASSPLRTGDTYNEQYF.

The gene calls are TRBV20-1 and TRBJ2-1; 8 nucleotides align to TRBD2. Trimming took 0 bases from V and 8 from J; bases not matched to a gene: 9. The CDR3 extends over 15 amino acids. Germline V gene data show CDR1 as DFQATT and CDR2 as SNEGSKA (reference sequence). The CDR3 sequence is CSARDRSGSNHEQFF. CDR3 bases: TGCAGTGCTAGAGATCGAAGCGGGAGCAATCATGAGCAGTTCTTC.

This clonotype has only a few counts. The J gene is TRBJ2-2, the V gene TRBV6-5; a weak D match, TRBD1 (6 bases). The CDR3 has 19 amino acids. The V end lost 0 bases, the J end lost 0 bases, and 17 bases lay between the germline ends. Germline values: CDR1 MNHEY, CDR2 SVGAGI. CDR3 sequence: CASSYSGYRVQSNTGELFF. CDR3 bases: TGTGCCAGCAGTTACTCGGGATACAGGGTCCAGTCGAACACCGGGGAGCTGTTTTTT.

The sample holds many counts of this clonotype. This sequence joins TRBV9 and TRBJ2-7; possibly TRBD1 or TRBD2 for D (5 bases each). Trimming took off 4 bases at V and 0 bases at J, with 14 bases between the two ends. The CDR3 sequence is 15 residues long. Per the germline V gene, CDR1 is SGDLS and CDR2 is YYNGEE. CDR3 nucleotide sequence: TGTGCCAGCAGCCCAGGGAGTTGGAGCTCCTACGAGCAGTACTTC. It specifies CASSPGSWSSYEQYF. Full variable domain (rest looked up from reference TRBV9 and TRBJ2-7): DSGVTQTPKHLITATGQRVTLRCSPRSGDLSVYWYQQSLDQGLQFLIQYYNGEERAKGNILERFSAQQFPDLHSELNLSSLELGDSALYFCASSPGSWSSYEQYFGPGTRLTVT.